Detailed here is one T cell receptor (beta chain). Its target antigen remains unknown. The sample holds no much larger clone one base away, and base qualities are not on file. The entry originates in a study of cytomegalovirus exposure and HLA in healthy donors (dated 2017 in TCRdb). General notes on the study: According to an earlier analysis of a few hundred of the donors, about 179 million T cells yielded some 120 million unique TCR beta sequences and 276 Gb of sequence data. An early release that covered some 640 HLA-typed donors contained around 300 gigabases of sequencing data and about 84 million unique TCR sequences. Among the roughly 400 genotyped donors, about 83% belonged to the genetic ancestry cluster associated with self-reported Caucasian donors. The study was designed to test whether signatures of past pathogen exposure could be identified by cataloging public T cell receptors. The study used immunosequencing to profile the T cell repertoires of 666 subjects and linked those repertoires to cytomegalovirus serostatus. Along with the roughly 670-subject first cohort, a separate validation cohort of 120 different subjects was used. High-throughput TCR immunosequencing, statistical association of individual TCRs with disease status, and machine learning were combined to predict cytomegalovirus infection status. A later analysis re-analyzed previously published TCR beta repertoires from 650 to 800 donors and added high-resolution HLA genotyping to study TCR occurrence patterns. Rather than drawing on any new phenotypic data, the later analysis identified candidate immune exposures from TCR beta sequences and the way those sequences occurred across donors. To decide whether each TCR beta V gene segment behaved as functional or pseudogenic, an earlier analysis of some 570 of the donors relied on high-throughput TCR beta sequencing. Donor age, sex, ethnicity and CMV serostatus were collected together with the repertoire data. In a later genetic analysis, genome-wide SNP genotypes for about 60% of the 666 donors were used, and that subset was treated as a discovery cohort. All discovery cohort repertoires had been generated using a single sequencing platform. HLA typing covered class I and class II loci at four-digit resolution. Typing coverage varied by locus: about 620-630 donors for A, B, C, DRB1 and DQB1; 500 to 550 for DQA1; about 590 for DPA1; around 450 for DPB1. A few DR-DQ haplotypes were treated as single units for association and clustering because of strong linkage in the cohort. Among 300 to 500 genotyped donors of the cohort, an average of approximately 240,000 unique TCR beta nucleotide sequences was sequenced per donor, of which 15% to 20% were non-productive.

Library prep was done by the immunoSEQ multiplex PCR assay. For the multiplex PCR, a mixture combining 60 forward primers for TCR Vbeta segments and 13 reverse primers for TCR Jbeta segments was used. The CDR3 region of rearranged TCR beta genes was amplified from genomic DNA with a multiplex PCR assay. The amplified TCR beta libraries were sequenced on the Illumina HiSeq System as 87-base-pair reads. The paper's processing steps were these. A later analysis counted about 80 million unique TCR beta chains across the 600 to 850 repertoires, and around 9.9 million of these chains were shared by at least two donors. Raw reads were error-corrected and collapsed into unique sequences by a nearest-neighbor algorithm in which closely related sequences were merged to remove PCR and sequencing errors. To assign V, D and J gene segments, CDR3 sequences were aligned to IMGT reference sequences. For a sequence to be retained, a match of at least six nucleotides to both a V gene segment and a J gene segment was required. Rearrangements were classified as productive when the CDR3 lacked stop codons and remained in frame with V and J, and all other rearrangements were classified as non-productive. CDR3 was defined according to IMGT convention as the region running from the second conserved V-encoded cysteine to the conserved J-encoded phenylalanine. Sequences without an unambiguous match to a single V gene segment were excluded from the earlier analysis of approximately 600 of the donors. An earlier analysis of approximately 590 of the donors called V segments functional above 56.7% productive rearrangements and segregating when the between-donor standard deviation exceeded 5%. A statistical classification framework was built for diagnosing cytomegalovirus status from the catalog of TCR beta chain sequences. A later analysis assigned V and J genes by comparing TCR nucleotide sequences with IMGT/GENE-DB human TR gene sequences. A later analysis assigned CDR3 sequences and most-parsimonious VDJ recombination scenarios with the TCRdist pipeline. In a later analysis, every TCR beta chain was defined by the combination of its CDR3 amino acid sequence and its V-gene family, and reads without a unique V-gene family were dropped. As a way to deal with suspected cross-contamination and a sequencing artifact, a later analysis dropped 640 or so nucleotide sequences that were highly shared and had low generation probability. In a later analysis, a clonal expansion index for each public chain was calculated from normalized within-repertoire ranks of inferred template counts. Generation probabilities in a later analysis came from a VDJ recombination model fitted to out-of-frame rearrangements, and those results were checked against IGoR. In a later analysis, hypergeometric tests were used to score TCR-TCR, TCR-HLA and TCR-CMV co-occurrence, with a repertoire-size bias correction applied to TCR pairs. A later analysis estimated false discovery rates by permuting HLA or CMV assignments 20 times. A later analysis grouped co-occurring TCRs with DBSCAN, adding TCRdist sequence similarity when clustering within HLA-allele-positive subsets. For co-occurrence clustering, repertoires with fewer than 30,000 or more than 120,000 public chains were excluded, along with roughly 5 repertoires with anomalous nucleotide sharing. This immuneACCESS table, as held by TCRdb, lists in-frame sequences with V and J called but not all clones. Of the missing ones, under half trace to an unresolved V gene in checked studies; the others have no known cause. The V and J calls and clone size were taken over from that table, and D and trimming were inferred from the DNA. Across this sample there are roughly 140,000 clones, with 70% to 80% seen only once. The top ten clonotypes cover 3.5% of the sample.

In total, fewer than 750 healthy bone marrow donors made up the cohort. Cohort members were all nominally healthy when sampled, although unrecorded immune exposures were likely present. Of the approximately 700 cohort members, more than 250 had a positive CMV serostatus and about 400 had a negative one, while no CMV serostatus was recorded for the donor. A peripheral blood sample was collected from each donor, and TCR beta sequencing was performed on peripheral blood mononuclear cells. Genomic DNA was extracted from the blood cell samples with the Qiagen DNeasy Blood Extraction Kit. V lost 5 bases and J lost 2 bases; the stretch between them is 11 bases long. Counted from cysteine to phenylalanine, this CDR3 has 14 amino acids. The retained sequence is limited to the CDR3, 42 bases, with the frame set at the first base. CDR1 LNHDA and CDR2 SQIVND were looked up in the germline V gene (reference sequence).

Results and caveats for the whole study, not just this receptor: In a later analysis, TCR association rates were found to vary across HLA loci, with the most associated TCRs seen for DRB1 alleles and the fewest for HLA-C alleles. For the cohort, immune exposure information was limited to CMV serostatus. In both the original and validation cohorts, the classifier was reported to diagnose cytomegalovirus status with high specificity and sensitivity. Presence/absence analyses assumed roughly uniform sequencing depth across donors, an assumption that may not hold. A further reported finding was that TCR beta sequences accurately predicted the HLA-A and HLA-B alleles for most subjects in the first cohort. The sequencing pipeline was judged likely to have produced a cluster of highly shared sequence variants as a technical artifact. The 87-base-pair reads could not distinguish some IMGT-functional V segments, including TRBV6-2 and TRBV6-3, so those segments were excluded. Strong co-occurrence of HLA alleles, especially DR and DQ, made assigning TCR associations to individual alleles difficult. A later analysis reported that several top co-occurrence clusters appeared linked to parvovirus B19, influenza, CMV and Epstein-Barr virus. Because HLA typing was missing for some donors at each locus, association tests included only the typed subset. Across donors, most TCR sequences were observed very rarely, whereas some public TCRs were present in many individuals. V-gene and J-gene trimming of TCR beta chains was associated with a missense DCLRE1C variant in a later genetic analysis, and the association was replicated in an independent cohort. In vitro tests confirmed that a few of the cytomegalovirus-associated TCR beta chains recognize cytomegalovirus antigens. In an earlier analysis of a few hundred of the donors, most TCR beta V segments were observed in productive rearrangements about 87% or about 30% of the time, broadly matching IMGT annotations. In this cohort, only TCR beta chains were sequenced, and detectable features were limited by the absence of alpha or paired-chain data. Over 15 rarely observed V segments, including chromosome 9 orphons, were excluded from the earlier analysis of some 590 of the donors because counts were too low. The authors suggested that the approach could potentially be extended to other disease states and immunological phenotypes. According to a later analysis, most CMV-associated TCR beta chains appeared to be HLA-restricted, and the HLA associations seemed to be driven largely by CMV exposure. Linkage disequilibrium might explain the correlated functional status among segregating V segments, but an unknown experimental factor could not be excluded. In the study, 164 TCR beta chains were listed as associated with cytomegalovirus. According to a later genetic analysis, donors in an Asian-associated ancestry cluster had fewer N-insertions in productive TCRs than the roughly 670-donor mean. Compared with equally common non-associated chains, HLA-associated TCR beta chains in a later analysis were more clonally expanded and had lower generation probabilities. At a false discovery rate of 0.05, a later analysis linked some 18,000 TCR beta sequences to specific HLA alleles.

Specimen: PBMCs. The origin of this receptor is a human donor in good health. In this chain, TRBV19 is recombined with TRBJ2-3; the D gene identity is not certain. The sequenced DNA is TGTGCCAGTAGTCTACCTCTAATCACAGATACGCAGTATTTT. The resulting protein is CASSLPLITDTQYF.